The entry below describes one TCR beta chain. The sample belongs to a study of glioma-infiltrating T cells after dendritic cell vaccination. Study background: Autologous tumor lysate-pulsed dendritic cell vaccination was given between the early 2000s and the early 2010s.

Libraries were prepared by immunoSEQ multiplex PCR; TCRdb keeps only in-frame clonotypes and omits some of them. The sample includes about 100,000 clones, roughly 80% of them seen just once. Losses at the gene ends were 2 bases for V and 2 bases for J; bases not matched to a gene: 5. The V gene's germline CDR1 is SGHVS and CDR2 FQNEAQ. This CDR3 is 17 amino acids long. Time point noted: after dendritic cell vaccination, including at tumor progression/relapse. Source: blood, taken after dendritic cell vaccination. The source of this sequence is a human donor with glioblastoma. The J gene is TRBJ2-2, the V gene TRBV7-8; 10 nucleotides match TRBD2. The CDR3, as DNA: TGTGCCAGCAGCTTATGGGAGCGGGGGGGCAACACCGGGGAGCTGTTTTTT. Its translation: CASSLWERGGNTGELFF.